The T cell receptor (beta chain) described here comes from a study of cytomegalovirus exposure and HLA in healthy donors. Study-level background: Early released data comprised tens of millions of unique TCRs from HLA-typed donors. General observations from the study: A later analysis reportedly identified an Asian-associated ancestry cluster as carrying fewer N-insertions than the 666-donor mean.

J gave up 5 bases and V 1 base, and 7 bases lay outside the gene matches. Germline-derived CDR1 and CDR2 are SGDLS and YYNGEE. The CDR3 runs to 17 residues. With regard to this clone: Its antigen is not known.

Researchers ran the PCR with 60 Vbeta and 13 Jbeta primers. TCRdb's copy holds only in-frame clones and misses some; the assay was immunoSEQ multiplex PCR. The table includes fewer than 250,000 clones, roughly 80% detected once. The source material was PBMCs. The source of this sequence is a man aged 35 to 55 in good health and CMV-seropositive. The chain combines TRBV9 with TRBJ2-2, with TRBD2 identical over 11 bases. Written as DNA, the CDR3 is TGTGCCAGCAGCGTATTAGGGACTAGCGGTGTGACCGGGGAGCTGTTTTTT. As protein: CASSVLGTSGVTGELFF.